One and the same sample provided the 8 T cell receptor beta chains below, sequenced in a study of regulatory T cells in long-lasting Graves disease. Time point defined: newly diagnosed GD, antithyroid drugs for less than 3 months. Isolated PBMC RNA provided the starting material for the TCR library. The TCR beta library used iRepertoire HTBI primers with Arm-PCR amplification of CDR3. One entry per CDR3 protein results from TCRdb running MiXCR on the multiplex PCR reads. The sample has around 240,000 distinct CDR3 sequences, 15% to 20% seen once; the top ten hold around 15%. These data also formed part of another study, on T cells in Graves' hyperthyroidism and ophthalmopathy.

The sample in question was peripheral blood mononuclear cells (PBMCs), obtained at new diagnosis, from a patient treated with antithyroid drugs. These receptors all come from a woman in her twenties or thirties with Graves disease.

The sample holds many counts of this clonotype. The gene calls are TRBV29-1 and TRBJ2-7; the match to TRBD2 covers 7 bases. The CDR3 spans 13 residues. V trimming: 6 bases; J trimming: 1 base; junction bases outside the gene matches: 6. Germline V lookup: CDR1 SQVTM, CDR2 ANQGSEA. CDR3 loop: CSVRVGGSYEQYF. In nucleotides, the CDR3 is TGCAGCGTCCGTGTCGGGGGGTCCTACGAGCAGTACTTC.

This clonotype was counted at least ten times. The chain uses TRBV6-1 and TRBJ2-5; TRBD1 matches 7 bases. V shed 5 bases and J 5 bases; nucleotides not matched to a gene: 11. CDR1 and CDR2 from the germline V gene are MNHNS and SASEGT. This CDR3 is 15 amino acids long. CDR3 amino acids: CASSKSDRQGETQYF. DNA of the CDR3: TGTGCCAGCAGTAAATCGGACAGGCAAGGCGAGACCCAGTACTTC.

This clonotype was observed a few times. V gene TRBV19 combines with J gene TRBJ1-5; D unclear. V lost 2 bases and J lost 4, with 6 bases in between. CDR1 and CDR2 from the germline V gene are LNHDA and SQIVND (reference sequence). This CDR3 is built from 13 residues. The CDR3 loop is CASSINGNQPQHF. The CDR3 DNA sequence: TGTGCCAGTAGTATAAATGGGAATCAGCCCCAGCATTTT.

This clonotype was seen repeatedly, ten times or more. The CDR3 region is CASRLTGTLGDTEAFF. The CDR3 DNA is TGTGCCAGCAGACTTACCGGGACCCTTGGGGACACTGAAGCTTTCTTT. The chain recombines TRBV7-9 with TRBJ1-1; perhaps TRBD1 as D (5 bases). The CDR3 runs 16 residues. In germline, CDR1 is SEHNR, CDR2 FQNEAQ (reference sequence). Trimming left V 6 bases short and J 3 bases short, with 20 bases between.

The table lists this clonotype with many counts. V and J are TRBV20-1 and TRBJ2-5; no clear D. Trimming left V 0 bases short and J 3 bases short, with 17 bases between. This CDR3 is 16 amino acids long. CDR1 and CDR2 (germline): DFQATT, SNEGSKA (reference sequence). CDR3 residues: CSARDFEELAEETQYF. Here the CDR3 DNA reads TGCAGTGCTAGAGATTTCGAGGAGTTGGCGGAAGAGACCCAGTACTTC.

The gene calls are TRBV6-2 or TRBV6-3 and TRBJ2-7; D is uncertain. The CDR3 has 12 amino acids. Per the germline V gene, CDR1 is MNHEY and CDR2 is SVGEGT. Deletions cut 6 bases from V and 3 bases from J, with 9 bases between. CDR3 nucleotides: TGTGCCAGCAGGGACGGCTTCTACGAGCAGTACTTC. Protein: CASRDGFYEQYF.

The table lists this clonotype with many counts. The V gene is TRBV7-2, the J gene TRBJ2-5, with 8 bases identical to TRBD1. The CDR3 runs to 15 residues. Germline V gene data show CDR1 as SGHTA and CDR2 as FQGNSA. The J segment lost 2 bases and the V segment lost 1 base, leaving 3 bases of the junction unmatched. CDR3: CASSLGTGRQETQYF. In DNA form, the CDR3 reads TGTGCCAGCAGCTTAGGGACAGGGCGACAAGAGACCCAGTACTTC.

The rearrangement uses TRBV2 and TRBJ2-4, with 9 bases that match TRBD1. J gave up 1 base and V 6 bases, and 16 bases lay outside the gene matches. Per the germline V gene, CDR1 is SNHLY and CDR2 is FYNNEI. This CDR3 is 19 amino acids long. CDR3 nucleotides: TGTGCCAGCAGGGCCTCCGTCTTCCGGACAGGGGTCGCCAAAAACATTCAGTACTTC. It translates to CASRASVFRTGVAKNIQYF.